A selection of T cell receptor beta chains follows, all from one sample in a study of T cell responses to AZD1222 COVID-19 vaccine. Sequencing was performed with immunoSEQ multiplex PCR; in TCRdb, only in-frame clones are kept and a portion is missing. The sample has 250,000 to 300,000 clones, approximately 94% seen once; the top ten hold 0.55%. The sample consisted of peripheral blood, taken 28 days after the second AZD1222 dose. The receptors come from an adult who received the AZD1222 COVID-19 vaccine. Both conserved end residues are part of each CDR3. A D gene is named only where the DNA matches it firmly. Size is omitted from some rows. Given values are once, few, many or a class for expanded clones.

abundance | d_gene | j_gene | v_gene | CDR3nt | CDR3aa
once | NA | TRBJ2-7 | TRBV6-6 | TGTGCCAGCAGTTACGGTGGGGTTAGCCCCGAGCAGTACTTC | CASSYGGVSPEQYF
NA | NA | TRBJ2-2 | TRBV6-5 | TGTGCCAGCAGTTCCACAGGTAGCGGGGAGCTGTTTTTT | CASSSTGSGELFF
NA | NA | TRBJ2-7 | TRBV6-5 | TGTGCCAGCACCAGGAGGGGCAGCTCCTACGAGCAGTACTTC | CASTRRGSSYEQYF
NA | NA | TRBJ1-1 | TRBV5-1 | TGCGCCAGCAGCGGGCAGGTGAACACTGAAGCTTTCTTT | CASSGQVNTEAFF
NA | NA | TRBJ1-5 | TRBV2 | TGTGCCAGCAGTGATAGGGGGGTCGCTCAGCCCCAGCATTTT | CASSDRGVAQPQHF
NA | TRBD2 | TRBJ2-1 | TRBV7-2 | TGTGCCAGCAGCGAGTCCCCTAGCGGAACCTACAATGAGCAGTTCTTC | CASSESPSGTYNEQFF
NA | NA | TRBJ2-7 | TRBV3-1/TRBV3-2 | TGTGCCAGCAGTCCAGGGGAGGGTTCCCACGAGCAGTACTTC | CASSPGEGSHEQYF
NA | NA | TRBJ1-5 | TRBV6-5 | TGTGCCAGCAGACAATCGAAGAATCAGCCCCAGCATTTT | CASRQSKNQPQHF
NA | NA | TRBJ1-4 | TRBV5-1 | TGCGCCAGCAGCTTGGCCGGGACAAGGGATGAAAAACTGTTTTTT | CASSLAGTRDEKLFF
NA | NA | TRBJ2-4 | TRBV30 | TGTGCCTGGGCCGTTACATTAGCCAAAAACATTCAGTACTTC | CAWAVTLAKNIQYF
NA | NA | TRBJ1-2 | TRBV5-1 | TGCGCCAGCAGCTTGGCGGTGGAGGCTGGTGGCTACACCTTC | CASSLAVEAGGYTF
NA | NA | TRBJ1-2 | TRBV21-1 | TGTGCCAGGATAGGGGCTTCTACCCTTTATAACTATGGCTACACCTTC | CARIGASTLYNYGYTF
once | NA | TRBJ2-4 | TRBV5-1 | TGCGCCAGCAGCTTGACGACTAGAACCCTAGCCAAAAACATTCAGTACTTC | CASSLTTRTLAKNIQYF
NA | TRBD1 | TRBJ1-5 | TRBV15 | TGTGCCACCAGCCCTCGACAGGGGAATCAGCCCCAGCATTTT | CATSPRQGNQPQHF
NA | NA | TRBJ2-1 | TRBV27 | TGTGCCAGCAGTTTGTTGAACTCCAATGAGCAGTTCTTC | CASSLLNSNEQFF
NA | NA | TRBJ1-1 | TRBV7-8 | TGTGCCAGCAGCTCTAACAGGGCGAACACTGAAGCTTTCTTT | CASSSNRANTEAFF
NA | TRBD2 | TRBJ2-1 | TRBV9 | TGTGCCAGCAGCGCCAGGGGGGGACTAGCGGGAGAAGGGGCTAAGCAGTTCTTC | CASSARGGLAGEGAKQFF
NA | NA | TRBJ2-5 | TRBV12-3/TRBV12-4 | TGTGCCAGCCGTGAGGGTCAAACCCAGTACTTC | CASREGQTQYF
NA | NA | TRBJ1-2 | TRBV2 | TGTGCCAGCAGTGTGGGGGGGACTAACTATGGCTACACCTTC | CASSVGGTNYGYTF
NA | NA | TRBJ2-2 | TRBV20-1 | TGCAGTGCTAGAGATAACGGGGAGCTGTTTTTT | CSARDNGELFF
NA | NA | TRBJ2-2 | TRBV10-3 | TGTGCCATCAACGCGGGACAGCAAGACACCGGGGAGCTGTTTTTT | CAINAGQQDTGELFF
NA | NA | TRBJ2-1 | TRBV29-1 | TGCAGCGGCGTAGCCAGCGGTGGGGATGAGCAGTTCTTC | CSGVASGGDEQFF
NA | TRBD2 | TRBJ2-1 | TRBV4-2 | TGTGCCAGCAGCCAAGAAGGCCTAGCGGGCCTGAGCTCCTACAATGAGCAGTTCTTC | CASSQEGLAGLSSYNEQFF
NA | NA | TRBJ1-1 | TRBV28 | TGTGCCAGCAGCCCCGGGAGGAGCACTGAAGCTTTCTTT | CASSPGRSTEAFF
once | TRBD2 | TRBJ2-1 | TRBV15 | TGTGCCACCAGCAGAGCCCTAGAGGCGGGACTAAGCAATGAGCAGTTCTTC | CATSRALEAGLSNEQFF
NA | NA | TRBJ1-5 | TRBV3-1/TRBV3-2 | TGTGCCAGCAGCCCGAGCGGAGGTCAGCCCCAGCATTTT | CASSPSGGQPQHF
once | NA | TRBJ1-5 | TRBV19 | TGTGCCAGTAGTCCCCCCGGACGGGCAGTGCCCCAGCATTTT | CASSPPGRAVPQHF
once | TRBD1 | TRBJ1-1 | TRBV5-1 | TGCGCCAGCAGCCCCGGGACAGGGACTGAAGCTTTCTTT | CASSPGTGTEAFF
once | NA | TRBJ2-3 | TRBV13 | TGTGCCAGCAGCTTAGAGTTAAATACGCAGTATTTT | CASSLELNTQYF
NA | TRBD1 | TRBJ1-4 | TRBV3-1/TRBV3-2 | TGTGCCAGCAGAGGGACAGCCCGTGCAACTAATGAAAAACTGTTTTTT | CASRGTARATNEKLFF
NA | TRBD1 | TRBJ1-4 | TRBV29-1 | TGCAGCGTTCGGACAGGAACTAATGAAAAACTGTTTTTT | CSVRTGTNEKLFF
NA | NA | TRBJ2-7 | TRBV5-1 | TGCGCCAGCAGCCTCCCAGGAGGGGACGAGCAGTACTTC | CASSLPGGDEQYF
NA | NA | TRBJ2-5 | TRBV18 | TGTGCCAGCTCACCCAACGACCGCGGGGAGACCCAGTACTTC | CASSPNDRGETQYF
NA | NA | TRBJ2-7 | TRBV3-1/TRBV3-2 | TGTGCCAGCAGCCAAGGACTCGGGGTGGCCTCCTACGAGCAGTACTTC | CASSQGLGVASYEQYF
NA | NA | TRBJ2-7 | TRBV6-1 | TGTGCCAGCAGTGAACAGGGAATTGTCGACGAGCAGTACTTC | CASSEQGIVDEQYF
NA | TRBD1 | TRBJ1-5 | TRBV9 | TGTGCCAGCAGCTATTCTGACAGGGTCAATCAGCCCCAGCATTTT | CASSYSDRVNQPQHF
NA | NA | TRBJ1-6 | TRBV5-4 | TGTGCCAGCAGCCTGCAAGGGACTTCTTCACCCCTCCACTTT | CASSLQGTSSPLHF
once | NA | TRBJ1-4 | TRBV25-1 | TGTGCCAGCAGCGACCCTGCAACTAATGAAAAACTGTTTTTT | CASSDPATNEKLFF
NA | TRBD2 | TRBJ2-7 | TRBV7-2 | TGTGCCAGCAGCTTAGATTTAGCGGGAGGGATCTACGAGCAGTACTTC | CASSLDLAGGIYEQYF
NA | NA | TRBJ1-6 | TRBV21-1 | TGTGCCAGCAGAGAAGTCAGATTGGGGATCGCAGTTGGAGCCCTCCACTTT | CASREVRLGIAVGALHF
NA | NA | TRBJ2-5 | TRBV7-8 | TGTGCCAGCAGCCCCAGGGAGGGGGGGGAGACCCAGTACTTC | CASSPREGGETQYF
NA | TRBD1 | TRBJ1-2 | TRBV7-8 | TGTGCCAGCAGCTTGGACAGGGTATCCTCTGAGGGCTACACCTTC | CASSLDRVSSEGYTF
NA | TRBD2 | TRBJ2-1 | TRBV28 | TGTGCCAGCAGTCCCCCTAGCGGGAGCTCCTACAATGAGCAGTTCTTC | CASSPPSGSSYNEQFF
NA | NA | TRBJ1-5 | TRBV6-5 | TGTGCCAGCATCGCCCCGACGGGTAACAATCAGCCCCAGCATTTT | CASIAPTGNNQPQHF
once | NA | TRBJ1-2 | TRBV28 | TGTGCCAGCAGTTTATCAGGTTATGGCTACACCTTC | CASSLSGYGYTF
NA | TRBD1 | TRBJ2-7 | TRBV19 | TGTGCCAGTAGTGCGAGGACAGGGACTTACGAGCAGTACTTC | CASSARTGTYEQYF
NA | NA | TRBJ1-2 | TRBV13 | TGTGCCAGCAGCTTAGGCCCGAAGGCCCTTGGGGGGGGCTACACCTTC | CASSLGPKALGGGYTF
NA | NA | TRBJ1-1 | TRBV12-3/TRBV12-4 | TGTGCCAGCAGTGCCTGGACAGCTACTGAAGCTTTCTTT | CASSAWTATEAFF
NA | NA | TRBJ1-1 | TRBV5-1 | TGCGCCAGCAGCTTGGTGCCAGGGGCGGACACTGAAGCTTTCTTT | CASSLVPGADTEAFF
NA | NA | TRBJ1-4 | TRBV28 | TGTGCCAGCATCCCCCGGGGGCGTCTTAGTGAAAAACTGTTTTTT | CASIPRGRLSEKLFF